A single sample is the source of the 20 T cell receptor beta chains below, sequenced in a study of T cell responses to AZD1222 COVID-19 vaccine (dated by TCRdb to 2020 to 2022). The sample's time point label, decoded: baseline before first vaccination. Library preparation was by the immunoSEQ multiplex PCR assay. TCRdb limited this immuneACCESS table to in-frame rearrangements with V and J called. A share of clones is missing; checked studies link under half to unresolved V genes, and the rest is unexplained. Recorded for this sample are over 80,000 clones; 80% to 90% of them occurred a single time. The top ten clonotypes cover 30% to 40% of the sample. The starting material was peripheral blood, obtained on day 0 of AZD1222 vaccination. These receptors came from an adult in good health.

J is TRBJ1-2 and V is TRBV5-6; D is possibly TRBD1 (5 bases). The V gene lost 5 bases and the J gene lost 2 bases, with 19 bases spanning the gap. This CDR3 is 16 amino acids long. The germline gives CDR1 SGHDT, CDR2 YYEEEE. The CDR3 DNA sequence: TGTGCCAGCAGTCTACCCCCGGGACTGATAAACTATGGCTACACCTTC. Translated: CASSLPPGLINYGYTF. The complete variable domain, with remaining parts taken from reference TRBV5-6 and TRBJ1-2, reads DAGVTQSPTHLIKTRGQQVTLRCSPKSGHDTVSWYQQALGQGPQFIFQYYEEEERQRGNFPDRFSGHQFPNYSSELNVNALLLGDSALYLCASSLPPGLINYGYTFGSGTRLTVV.

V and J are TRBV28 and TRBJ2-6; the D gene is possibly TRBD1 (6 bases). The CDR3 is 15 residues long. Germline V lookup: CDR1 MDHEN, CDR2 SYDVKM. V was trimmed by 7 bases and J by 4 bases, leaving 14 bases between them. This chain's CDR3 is CASTLSGTGANVLTF. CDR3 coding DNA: TGTGCCAGCACTCTCTCTGGGACAGGGGCCAACGTCCTGACTTTC.

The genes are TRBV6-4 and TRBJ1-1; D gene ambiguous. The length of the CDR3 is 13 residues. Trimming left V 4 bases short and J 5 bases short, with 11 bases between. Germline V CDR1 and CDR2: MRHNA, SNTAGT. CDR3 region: CASSGESGTEAFF. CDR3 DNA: TGTGCCAGCAGTGGGGAAAGCGGGACTGAAGCTTTCTTT.

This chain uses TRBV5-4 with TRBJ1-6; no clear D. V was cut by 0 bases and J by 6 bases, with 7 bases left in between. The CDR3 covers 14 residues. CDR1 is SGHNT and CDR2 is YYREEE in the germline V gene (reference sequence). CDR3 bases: TGTGCCAGCAGCTTGGACATCCTTAATTCACCCCTCCACTTT. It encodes CASSLDILNSPLHF.

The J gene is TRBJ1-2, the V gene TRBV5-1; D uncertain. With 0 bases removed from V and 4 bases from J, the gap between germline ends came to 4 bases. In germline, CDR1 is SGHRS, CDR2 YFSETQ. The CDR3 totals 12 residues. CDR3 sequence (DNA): TGCGCCAGCAGCTTGGAGGGCTATGGCTACACCTTC. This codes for CASSLEGYGYTF.

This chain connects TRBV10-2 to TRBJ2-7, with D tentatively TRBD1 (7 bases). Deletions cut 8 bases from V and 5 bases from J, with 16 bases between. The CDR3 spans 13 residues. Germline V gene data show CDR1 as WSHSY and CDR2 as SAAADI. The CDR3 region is CASRQGEVNEQYF. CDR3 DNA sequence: TGCGCCAGCCGGCAGGGGGAGGTGAACGAGCAGTACTTC.

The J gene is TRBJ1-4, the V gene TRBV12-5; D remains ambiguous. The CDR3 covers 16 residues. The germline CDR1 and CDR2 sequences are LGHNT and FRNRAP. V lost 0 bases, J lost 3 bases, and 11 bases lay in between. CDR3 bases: TGTGCTAGTGGTTTGGTAGAGGGCCGGCCTAATGAAAAACTGTTTTTT. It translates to CASGLVEGRPNEKLFF.

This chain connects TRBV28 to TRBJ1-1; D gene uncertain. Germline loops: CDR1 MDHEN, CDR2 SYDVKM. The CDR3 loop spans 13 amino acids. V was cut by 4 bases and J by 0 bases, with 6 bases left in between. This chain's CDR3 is CASSSGMNTEAFF. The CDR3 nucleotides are TGTGCCAGCAGTTCCGGCATGAACACTGAAGCTTTCTTT.

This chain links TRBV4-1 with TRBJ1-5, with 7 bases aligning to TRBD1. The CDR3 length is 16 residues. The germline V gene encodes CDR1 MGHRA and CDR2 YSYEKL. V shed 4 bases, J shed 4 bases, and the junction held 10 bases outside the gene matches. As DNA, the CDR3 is TGCGCCAGCAGCCCCAGAGAGGGGGCCGCTAATCAGCCCCAGCATTTT. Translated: CASSPREGAANQPQHF.

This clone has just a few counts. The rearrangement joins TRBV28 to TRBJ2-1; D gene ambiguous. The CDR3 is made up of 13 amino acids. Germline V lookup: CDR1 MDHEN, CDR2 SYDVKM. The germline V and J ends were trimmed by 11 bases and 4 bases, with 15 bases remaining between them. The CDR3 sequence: CAAGLGSYNEQFF. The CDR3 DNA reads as TGTGCCGCCGGGCTAGGCTCTTACAATGAGCAGTTCTTC.

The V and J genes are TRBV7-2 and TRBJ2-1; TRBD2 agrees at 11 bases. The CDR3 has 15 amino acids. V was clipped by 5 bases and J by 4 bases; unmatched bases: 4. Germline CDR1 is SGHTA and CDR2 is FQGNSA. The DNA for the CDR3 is TGTGCCAGCAGCCGCACTAGCGGGAGTTACAATGAGCAGTTCTTC. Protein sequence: CASSRTSGSYNEQFF.

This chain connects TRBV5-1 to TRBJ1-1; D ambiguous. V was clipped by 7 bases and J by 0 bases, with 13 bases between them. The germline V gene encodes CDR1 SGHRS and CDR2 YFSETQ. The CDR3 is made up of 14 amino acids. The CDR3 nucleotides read TGCGCCAGCCGAGTTCAAATCGTGAACACTGAAGCTTTCTTT. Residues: CASRVQIVNTEAFF. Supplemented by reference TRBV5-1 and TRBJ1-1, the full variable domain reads KAGVTQTPRYLIKTRGQQVTLSCSPISGHRSVSWYQQTPGQGLQFLFEYFSETQRNKGNFPGRFSGRQFSNSRSEMNVSTLELGDSALYLCASRVQIVNTEAFFGQGTRLTVV.

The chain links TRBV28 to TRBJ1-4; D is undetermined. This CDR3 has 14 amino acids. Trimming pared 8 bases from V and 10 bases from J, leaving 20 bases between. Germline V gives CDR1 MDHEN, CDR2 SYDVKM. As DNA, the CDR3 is TGTGCCAGCGCCTTTCCCCTGCCGTTTAGAAAACTGTTTTTT. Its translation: CASAFPLPFRKLFF.

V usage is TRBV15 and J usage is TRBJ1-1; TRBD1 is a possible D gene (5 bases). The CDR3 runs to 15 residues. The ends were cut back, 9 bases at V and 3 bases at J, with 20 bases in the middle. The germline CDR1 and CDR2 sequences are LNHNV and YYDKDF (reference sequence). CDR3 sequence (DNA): TGTGCCACTACAACCGGGACGGCGCTGGACACTGAAGCTTTCTTT. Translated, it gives CATTTGTALDTEAFF.

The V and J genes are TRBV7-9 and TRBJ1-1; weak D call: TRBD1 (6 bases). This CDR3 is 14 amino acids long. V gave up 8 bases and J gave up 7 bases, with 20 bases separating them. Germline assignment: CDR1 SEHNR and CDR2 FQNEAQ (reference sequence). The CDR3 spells CASASRGGGHEAFF. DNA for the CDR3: TGTGCCAGCGCCTCCAGGGGAGGAGGACATGAAGCTTTCTTT.

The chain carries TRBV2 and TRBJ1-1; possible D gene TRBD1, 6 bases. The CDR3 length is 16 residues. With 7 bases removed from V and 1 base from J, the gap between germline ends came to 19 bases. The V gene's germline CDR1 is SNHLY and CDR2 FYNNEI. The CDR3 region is CASKMGDTRSNTEAFF. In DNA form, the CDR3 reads TGTGCCAGCAAAATGGGGGACACAAGATCGAACACTGAAGCTTTCTTT.

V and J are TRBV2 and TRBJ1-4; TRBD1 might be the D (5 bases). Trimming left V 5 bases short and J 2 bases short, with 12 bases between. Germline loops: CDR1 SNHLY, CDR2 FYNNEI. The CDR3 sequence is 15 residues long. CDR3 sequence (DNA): TGTGCCAGCAGTAGTTTAAGGGGCACTAATGAAAAACTGTTTTTT. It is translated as CASSSLRGTNEKLFF.

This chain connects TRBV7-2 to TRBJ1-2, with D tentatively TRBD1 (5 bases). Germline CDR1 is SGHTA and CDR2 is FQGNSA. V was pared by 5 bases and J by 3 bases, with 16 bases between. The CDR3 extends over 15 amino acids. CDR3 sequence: CASSPIHRRDYGYTF. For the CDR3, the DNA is TGTGCCAGCAGCCCTATCCACAGGAGAGACTATGGCTACACCTTC.

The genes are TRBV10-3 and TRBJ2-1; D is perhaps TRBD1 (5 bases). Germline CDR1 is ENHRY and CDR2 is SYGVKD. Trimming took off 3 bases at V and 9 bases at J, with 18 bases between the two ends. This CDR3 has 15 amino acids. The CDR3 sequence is CAISDVKSLGPEQFF. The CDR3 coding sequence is TGTGCCATCAGTGATGTTAAGTCTCTGGGGCCTGAGCAGTTCTTC.

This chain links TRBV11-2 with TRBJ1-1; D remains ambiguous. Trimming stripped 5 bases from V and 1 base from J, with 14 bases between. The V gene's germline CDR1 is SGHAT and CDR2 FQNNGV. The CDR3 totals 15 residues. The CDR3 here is CASSLRGGWNTEAFF. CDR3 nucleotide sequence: TGTGCCAGCAGCCTCCGTGGAGGGTGGAACACTGAAGCTTTCTTT. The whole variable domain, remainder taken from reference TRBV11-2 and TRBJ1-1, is EAGVAQSPRYKIIEKRQSVAFWCNPISGHATLYWYQQILGQGPKLLIQFQNNGVVDDSQLPKDRFSAERLKGVDSTLKIQPAKLEDSAVYLCASSLRGGWNTEAFFGQGTRLTVV.